The clone carrying this T cell receptor beta chain has a handful of counts. Its antigen is unknown. Fulfillment of recently defined diagnostic criteria for definite or probable disease was shown by the patients with Susac syndrome. These data are taken from a study of CD8 T cells in Susac syndrome. Study-wide background: About 6 sequenced Susac syndrome patients had clinically active disease, while eight were in remission.

Germline values: CDR1 LNHDA, CDR2 SQIVND (reference sequence). The V end was cut by 3 bases, the J end by 2 bases, with 7 bases between. This CDR3 spans 13 amino acids. Study findings and constraints: CD4+ T cell repertoires in Susac syndrome exhibited no evidence of clonal expansion.

After extraction with the RNeasy kit, 0.5 to 1 ug of the RNA was reverse transcribed using random hexamers. TCRdb ran MiXCR on the immunoSEQ multiplex PCR reads and lists one entry per CDR3 protein. The sample has 95,000 to 150,000 distinct CDR3 sequences; 96% are singletons. V is TRBV19 and J is TRBJ1-1; D gene ambiguous. The sample was CD4+ T cells from PBMCs. The TCR originated in a human donor with Susac syndrome. The CDR3: CASSIKGNTEAFF. As DNA, the CDR3 is TGTGCCAGTAGTATCAAGGGTAACACTGAAGCTTTCTTT.